The 22 T cell receptor beta chains reported below all come from one sample, sequenced in a study of T cells after yellow fever vaccination. TCRdb reprocessed the 5' RACE reads via MiXCR and lists one record per CDR3 protein. Seen here are a few hundred thousand distinct CDR3 sequences, around 10% observed once, and the top ten hold roughly a sixth. This specimen was PBMCs, taken on the day of the first yellow fever vaccination. All receptors come from a man aged 18-30 years who received the YFV17D yellow fever vaccine.

The J gene is TRBJ2-1, the V gene TRBV7-2; 7 nucleotides match TRBD2. The CDR3 spans 12 residues. Germline V lookup: CDR1 SGHTA, CDR2 FQGNSA. The junction had 2 bases not matched to a gene; V was cut back by 3 bases and J by 9 bases. CDR3 bases: TGTGCCAGCAGCTTCTCGGGGGGTGAGCAGTTCTTC. Its protein product is CASSFSGGEQFF.

For the CDR3, the DNA is TGTGCCAGCGCACGGAGTCTGGCTTTCTTT. Translated, it gives CASARSLAFF. The chain is built from TRBV12-3 or TRBV12-4 and TRBJ1-1, with D unclear. Between the trimmed V and J ends, which lost 8 bases and 11 bases, there was a span of 12 bases. The CDR3 length is 10 residues.

The genes are TRBV6-2 or TRBV6-3 and TRBJ2-3, with TRBD1 matching 9 bases. V lost 5 bases and J lost 6; bases outside the gene matches: 6. The CDR3 runs 14 residues. Germline loops: CDR1 MNHEY, CDR2 SVGEGT. In nucleotides, the CDR3 is TGTGCCAGCAGTATGGGACAGGGATTGGATACGCAGTATTTT. Residues: CASSMGQGLDTQYF.

The chain combines TRBV5-1 with TRBJ2-4; D may match TRBD1 or TRBD2 (6 bases each). Germline lookup yields CDR1 SGHRS and CDR2 YFSETQ. V was cut by 2 bases and J by 5 bases, with 11 bases left in between. CDR3 size: 14 residues. The chain's CDR3 is CASSFEGGENIQYF. In DNA, the CDR3 is TGCGCCAGCAGCTTCGAGGGGGGCGAAAACATTCAGTACTTC.

This clonotype occurred a few times. The chain combines TRBV7-9 with TRBJ2-7, with D perhaps being TRBD1 or TRBD2 (5 bases each). V shed 1 base and J shed 4 bases, with 11 bases lying between them. Germline lookup yields CDR1 SEHNR and CDR2 FQNEAQ (reference sequence). The CDR3 is 14 residues long. CDR3 region: CASSLGRGTYEQYF. The CDR3 DNA is TGTGCCAGCAGCTTAGGTCGAGGGACGTACGAGCAGTACTTC.

This clonotype was seen a few times. This chain joins TRBV6-2 or TRBV6-3 and TRBJ1-5, with a weak D call TRBD1 (5 bases). This CDR3 spans 14 amino acids. Trimming took 2 bases from V and 8 from J, leaving 13 bases between them. Germline V CDR1 and CDR2: MNHEY, SVGEGT. CDR3 sequence (DNA): TGTGCCAGCAGTTACCAGGGCCTCTTGGAGCCCCAGCATTTT. Translation: CASSYQGLLEPQHF.

This chain uses TRBV20-1 with TRBJ2-5; D possibly uses TRBD1 or TRBD2 (6 bases each). The CDR3 runs to 15 residues. The V end lost 0 bases, the J end lost 4 bases, and 15 bases lay between the germline ends. Germline V lookup: CDR1 DFQATT, CDR2 SNEGSKA (reference sequence). Written as DNA, the CDR3 is TGCAGTGCTAGAGAGAGTAGGGGGGCGGGAGAGACCCAGTACTTC. Residues: CSARESRGAGETQYF.

V is TRBV7-2 and J is TRBJ2-3, with TRBD2 matching over 12 bases. After removal of 1 base from V and 5 bases from J, the junction contained 10 bases not matched to a gene. The germline gives CDR1 SGHTA, CDR2 FQGNSA. The CDR3 is 18 amino acids. The DNA for the CDR3 is TGTGCCAGCAGCTTAGTCGCTAGCGGGGGGGGGATTAAAGATACGCAGTATTTT. It codes for CASSLVASGGGIKDTQYF.

Only a few counts were recorded for this clonotype. This CDR3 reads CASSFFPGELFF. CDR3 DNA: TGTGCCAGCAGTTTTTTCCCCGGGGAGCTGTTTTTT. The chain combines TRBV12-3 or TRBV12-4 with TRBJ2-2; D is unresolved. The V end lost 3 bases, the J end lost 6 bases, and 5 bases lay between the germline ends. The CDR3 is 12 amino acids.

V gene TRBV5-1 combines with J gene TRBJ2-3; 11 bases are a match to TRBD2. V trimming: 0 bases; J trimming: 6 bases; junction bases outside the gene matches: 3. The germline V gene encodes CDR1 SGHRS and CDR2 YFSETQ. CDR3 size: 15 residues. The chain's CDR3 is CASSLAPSGGDTQYF. CDR3 sequence (DNA): TGCGCCAGCAGCTTGGCGCCTAGCGGGGGGGATACGCAGTATTTT.

V gene TRBV6-5 combines with J gene TRBJ1-2; TRBD1 might be the D (5 bases). Germline values: CDR1 MNHEY, CDR2 SVGAGI. This CDR3 region has 16 residues. V lost 5 bases and J lost 4, with 20 bases in between. The CDR3 sequence: CASSNPHGGGSYGYTF. CDR3 nucleotides: TGTGCCAGCAGTAACCCCCACGGGGGGGGGAGCTATGGCTACACCTTC.

This sequence joins TRBV5-5 and TRBJ2-3, with D perhaps assigned TRBD1 or TRBD2 (5 bases each). This CDR3 contains 14 residues. Per germline, CDR1 SGHKS and CDR2 YYEKEE (reference sequence). The ends were cut back, 4 bases at V and 5 bases at J, with 14 bases in the middle. The CDR3, as DNA: TGTGCCAGCAGCCTTGCTGAGGGGTTAGATACGCAGTATTTT. Amino acid sequence: CASSLAEGLDTQYF.

The CDR3, as DNA: TGTGCCAGCAGCGCCAGTCGGGCGGACACTGAAGCTTTCTTT. Translated: CASSASRADTEAFF. This chain uses TRBV9 with TRBJ1-1, with D uncertain. This CDR3 contains 14 residues. The germline gives CDR1 SGDLS, CDR2 YYNGEE. The V end lost 3 bases, the J end lost 3 bases, and 12 bases lay between the germline ends.

This clonotype appeared a few times. J is TRBJ1-2 and V is TRBV12-3 or TRBV12-4; no firm D call. Trimming left V 3 bases short and J 4 bases short, with 9 bases between. This CDR3 spans 13 amino acids. The CDR3 DNA reads TGTGCCAGCAGTTTTTACTCGAGCTATGGCTACACCTTC. This sequence encodes CASSFYSSYGYTF.

The genes are TRBV4-3 and TRBJ1-1; D is uncertain. V was pared by 0 bases and J by 4 bases, with 15 bases between. This CDR3 has 16 residues. The germline CDR1 and CDR2 sequences are LGHNA and YSLEER. CDR3 residues: CASSQEGGHPSTEAFF. As DNA, the CDR3 is TGCGCCAGCAGCCAAGAAGGTGGGCACCCAAGCACTGAAGCTTTCTTT.

V usage is TRBV24-1 and J usage is TRBJ1-1, with no clear D. Between the trimmed V and J ends, which lost 1 base and 2 bases, there was a span of 4 bases. Germline lookup yields CDR1 KGHDR and CDR2 SFDVKD. The CDR3 is made up of 13 amino acids. This chain's CDR3 is CATSDFANTEAFF. The CDR3 nucleotides read TGTGCCACCAGTGATTTTGCCAACACTGAAGCTTTCTTT.

This clonotype appeared a few times. V gene TRBV4-1 combines with J gene TRBJ2-5; TRBD2 matches at 13 bases. The CDR3 sequence is 15 residues long. Losses at the gene ends were 2 bases for V and 5 bases for J; bases not matched to a gene: 2. In germline, CDR1 is MGHRA, CDR2 YSYEKL. CDR3 in amino acids: CASSQSTSGGETQYF. CDR3 in DNA: TGCGCCAGCAGCCAATCGACTAGCGGGGGGGAGACCCAGTACTTC.

The chain recombines TRBV4-1 with TRBJ2-2; no reliable D call. This CDR3 has 15 residues. V lost 4 bases, J lost 0 bases, and 9 bases lay in between. From germline, CDR1 is MGHRA and CDR2 YSYEKL. CDR3 coding DNA: TGCGCCAGCAGCCTAGGGTACGCGAACACCGGGGAGCTGTTTTTT. This encodes CASSLGYANTGELFF.

The V call is TRBV27, the J call TRBJ1-1, with TRBD1 identical over 8 bases. This CDR3 region has 15 residues. V was pared by 2 bases and J by 5 bases, with 7 bases of the junction left unmatched. Germline V gene lookup returns CDR1 MNHEY and CDR2 SMNVEV (reference sequence). The CDR3 region is CASSLAPGGWTEAFF. Written as DNA, the CDR3 is TGTGCCAGCAGTTTAGCCCCAGGGGGCTGGACTGAAGCTTTCTTT.

The V call is TRBV11-2, the J call TRBJ2-3; 9 bases line up with TRBD1. The CDR3 runs to 16 residues. Germline CDR1 SGHAT, CDR2 FQNNGV. V lost 4 bases to trimming and J lost 3 bases; unmatched junction nucleotides: 8. This CDR3 reads CASSSAGQGSTDTQYF. The CDR3, as DNA: TGTGCCAGCAGCTCCGCCGGACAGGGGTCGACAGATACGCAGTATTTT.

This clonotype was counted between two and nine times. The rearrangement links TRBV20-1 to TRBJ1-5; D is unresolved. CDR3 length: 13 amino acids. Germline V gene sequence: CDR1 DFQATT, CDR2 SNEGSKA (reference sequence). V shed 3 bases and J shed 5 bases, with 11 bases lying between them. CDR3 in amino acids: CSASRGRDQPQHF. In DNA form, the CDR3 reads TGCAGTGCTAGTCGAGGGCGTGATCAGCCCCAGCATTTT.

A few counts support this clonotype. The chain joins TRBV20-1 to TRBJ1-2; tentative D call: TRBD1 (5 bases). Per germline, CDR1 DFQATT and CDR2 SNEGSKA (reference sequence). The V and J ends lost 3 bases and 4 bases respectively, with 15 bases between them. The CDR3 has 14 residues. CDR3 bases: TGCAGTGCTAGGTATTTGGGGGTGGCCTATGGCTACACCTTC. It encodes CSARYLGVAYGYTF.